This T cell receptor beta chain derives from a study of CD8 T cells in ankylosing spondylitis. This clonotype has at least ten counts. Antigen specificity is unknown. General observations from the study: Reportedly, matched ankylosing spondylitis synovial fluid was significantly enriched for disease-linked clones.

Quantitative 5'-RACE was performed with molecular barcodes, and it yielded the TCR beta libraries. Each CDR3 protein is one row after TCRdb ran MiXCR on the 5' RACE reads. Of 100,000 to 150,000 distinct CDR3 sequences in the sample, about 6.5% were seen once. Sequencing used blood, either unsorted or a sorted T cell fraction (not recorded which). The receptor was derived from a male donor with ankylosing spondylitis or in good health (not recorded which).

CDR3 region: CASRPGQGAYGYTF. The CDR3 nucleotides are TGTGCCAGTCGACCGGGACAGGGGGCCTATGGCTACACCTTC. V gene TRBV19 combines with J gene TRBJ1-2; 12 bases are a match to TRBD1. This CDR3 comprises 14 residues. Germline loops: CDR1 LNHDA, CDR2 SQIVND (reference sequence). V dropped 8 bases and J dropped 4; count of bases not matched to a gene: 5.